The 31 T cell receptor beta chains in this list originate from one sample, sequenced in a study of metastatic and nonmetastatic thyroid tumors. Nobody among the patients had been given any treatment before thyroid surgery. MiXCR was used by TCRdb to re-call the PCR reads. The sample contains roughly 17,000 clones, 20% to 25% of which appear only once. Sequencing was carried out using tumor tissue. The receptor set was obtained from a male donor with papillary thyroid cancer or a benign thyroid nodule (not recorded which). Some clones in this sample may be carry-over from other donors' samples.

This chain links TRBV2 with TRBJ2-2, with a tentative D call TRBD1 (7 bases). V was trimmed by 1 base and J by 4 bases, leaving 10 bases between them. This CDR3 has 15 residues. Germline CDR1 SNHLY, CDR2 FYNNEI. CDR3 sequence: CASSEGQGGTGELFF. CDR3 DNA: TGTGCCAGCAGTGAAGGACAGGGAGGCACCGGGGAGCTGTTTTTT. The full variable domain, rest sourced from reference TRBV2 and TRBJ2-2, is EPEVTQTPSHQVTQMGQEVILRCVPISNHLYFYWYRQILGQKVEFLVSFYNNEISEKSEIFDDQFSVERPDGSNFTLKIRSTKLEDSAMYFCASSEGQGGTGELFFGEGSRLTVL.

The table lists this clone with many counts. The chain joins TRBV20-1 to TRBJ2-6, with TRBD2 as a possible D gene (6 bases). The CDR3 contains 18 residues. Germline CDR1 reads DFQATT; CDR2 reads SNEGSKA (reference sequence). Trimming took 7 bases from V and 0 from J, leaving 22 bases between them. CDR3 in amino acids: CSVHGGGTTRSGANVLTF. CDR3 nucleotides: TGCAGTGTACATGGAGGAGGGACGACTCGCTCTGGGGCCAACGTCCTGACTTTC.

J is TRBJ2-7 and V is TRBV10-1; possible D gene TRBD2, 6 bases. CDR1 and CDR2 from the germline V gene are WNHNN and SYGVQD (reference sequence). The CDR3 contains 16 residues. Trimming pared 0 bases from V and 5 bases from J, leaving 17 bases between. CDR3 sequence reads: CASSESSSWRGDEQYF. In nucleotides, the CDR3 is TGCGCCAGCAGTGAGTCGTCTTCGTGGAGGGGCGACGAGCAGTACTTC.

The CDR3 region is CASSSGGDNSYEQYF. In DNA, the CDR3 is TGTGCCAGCAGCTCCGGAGGGGACAACTCCTACGAGCAGTACTTC. V is TRBV7-8 and J is TRBJ2-7; D may match TRBD1 or TRBD2 (6 bases each). CDR1 is SGHVS and CDR2 is FQNEAQ in the germline V gene. The CDR3 sequence is 15 residues long. The germline V and J ends were trimmed by 4 bases and 0 bases, with 13 bases remaining between them.

This clone has a count of ten or more. The chain joins TRBV7-9 to TRBJ1-5; a possible D gene is TRBD1 (6 bases). The CDR3 spans 13 residues. The V end lost 5 bases, the J end lost 5 bases, and 10 bases lay between the germline ends. The germline V gene encodes CDR1 SEHNR and CDR2 FQNEAQ (reference sequence). CDR3: CASSLNRDQPQHF. The CDR3 DNA sequence: TGTGCCAGCAGCCTGAACAGGGATCAGCCCCAGCATTTT.

This clone has a count of ten or more. The chain carries TRBV6-1 and TRBJ2-2; D not resolved. Germline CDR1 reads MNHNS; CDR2 reads SASEGT. CDR3 length equals 15 residues. V lost 5 bases and J lost 1, with 11 bases in between. CDR3 nucleotides: TGTGCCAGCAGTACCCTGGACGGGAACACCGGGGAGCTGTTTTTT. It is translated as CASSTLDGNTGELFF.

Many counts were recorded for this clone. The sample carries other DNA sequences with the same CDR3. V and J are TRBV28 and TRBJ2-7; 9 nucleotides agree with TRBD1. Germline assignment: CDR1 MDHEN and CDR2 SYDVKM. With V trimmed by 6 bases and J by 0 bases, 12 bases remained unmatched. This CDR3 contains 17 residues. DNA of the CDR3: TGTGCCAGCAGGAACCACCCCGGGACAGGGCTCTCCTACGAGCAGTACTTC. It specifies CASRNHPGTGLSYEQYF. Variable domain in full (rest from reference TRBV28 and TRBJ2-7): DVKVTQSSRYLVKRTGEKVFLECVQDMDHENMFWYRQDPGLGLRLIYFSYDVKMKEKGDIPEGYSVSREKKERFSLILESASTNQTSMYLCASRNHPGTGLSYEQYFGPGTRLTVT.

This clone was observed many times. The genes are TRBV10-2 and TRBJ2-3; 8 nucleotides agree with TRBD2. CDR3 length: 14 residues. In germline, CDR1 is WSHSY, CDR2 SAAADI. The V and J ends lost 6 bases and 4 bases, in that order; junction bases with no gene match: 6. The CDR3 here is CASSGRGDPDTQYF. The CDR3, as DNA: TGCGCCAGCAGCGGGAGGGGGGACCCAGATACGCAGTATTTT.

The chain has TRBV3-1 and TRBJ2-7, with D hard to call. The CDR3 runs to 13 residues. Trimming took off 1 base at V and 5 bases at J, with 9 bases between the two ends. Germline lookup yields CDR1 LGHDT and CDR2 YNNKEL (reference sequence). The DNA of the CDR3 is TGTGCCAGCAGCCAAGCGTTTCGGAACGAGCAGTACTTC. Translation gives CASSQAFRNEQYF.

This clone was seen at least ten times. CDR3: CASSQGTGGAPLKRQPQHF. The CDR3 region has the DNA TGTGCCAGCAGCCAAGGGACAGGGGGTGCCCCTCTTAAGAGACAGCCCCAGCATTTT. The rearrangement joins TRBV28 to TRBJ1-5; 11 bases are a match to TRBD1. The CDR3 sequence is 19 residues long. The trim removed 6 bases at V and 7 bases at J, leaving 20 bases unmatched. CDR1 and CDR2 from the germline V gene are MDHEN and SYDVKM. Full variable domain (rest looked up from reference TRBV28 and TRBJ1-5): DVKVTQSSRYLVKRTGEKVFLECVQDMDHENMFWYRQDPGLGLRLIYFSYDVKMKEKGDIPEGYSVSREKKERFSLILESASTNQTSMYLCASSQGTGGAPLKRQPQHFGDGTRLSIL.

This clone has ten or more counts. The chain links TRBV7-3 to TRBJ2-2; D not resolved. The CDR3 is 12 amino acids. The ends were cut back, 4 bases at V and 6 bases at J, with 6 bases in the middle. From germline, CDR1 is SGHTA and CDR2 FQGTGA. The CDR3 DNA sequence: TGTGCCAGCAGCTCGAATGCCGGGGAGCTGTTTTTT. Protein: CASSSNAGELFF.

This clone has ten or more counts. A much larger clonotype is one base distant, so this may be a read error. This chain uses TRBV5-1 with TRBJ1-1; D gene ambiguous. The V gene's germline CDR1 is SGHRS and CDR2 YFSETQ. The CDR3 is made up of 13 amino acids. The CDR3 loop is CASSLTMNTEALF. The CDR3, as DNA: TGCGCCAGCAGCTTGACAATGAACACTGAAGCTCTCTTT.

In this sample, this clone turned up many times. V usage is TRBV7-9 and J usage is TRBJ2-7; possibly TRBD1 or TRBD2 for D (5 bases each). The CDR3 is made up of 13 amino acids. V lost 1 base to trimming and J lost 4 bases, with 8 bases between them. Germline V gene sequence: CDR1 SEHNR, CDR2 FQNEAQ (reference sequence). CDR3 loop: CASSLGGIYEQYF. In nucleotides, the CDR3 is TGTGCCAGCAGCTTAGGGGGGATATACGAGCAGTACTTC. Filled out from reference TRBV7-9 and TRBJ2-7, the complete variable domain reads DTGVSQNPRHKITKRGQNVTFRCDPISEHNRLYWYRQTLGQGPEFLTYFQNEAQLEKSRLLSDRFSAERPKGSFSTLEIQRTEQGDSAMYLCASSLGGIYEQYFGPGTRLTVT.

This clone showed up many times. The V and J genes are TRBV9 and TRBJ2-2, with D possibly being TRBD2 (6 bases). From germline, CDR1 is SGDLS and CDR2 YYNGEE. The CDR3 covers 16 residues. The V end lost 1 base, the J end lost 2 bases, and 12 bases lay between the germline ends. The CDR3 loop is CASSVLGGTNTGELFF. CDR3 in DNA: TGTGCCAGCAGCGTATTAGGAGGGACTAACACCGGGGAGCTGTTTTTT. Filled out from reference TRBV9 and TRBJ2-2, the complete variable domain reads DSGVTQTPKHLITATGQRVTLRCSPRSGDLSVYWYQQSLDQGLQFLIQYYNGEERAKGNILERFSAQQFPDLHSELNLSSLELGDSALYFCASSVLGGTNTGELFFGEGSRLTVL.

This clone was picked up many times. CDR3 sequence: CASSMRGAGELFF. CDR3 coding DNA: TGTGCCAGCAGCATGAGGGGGGCCGGGGAGCTGTTTTTT. This chain connects TRBV3-1 to TRBJ2-2, with D possibly called TRBD1 or TRBD2 (6 bases each). Germline assignment: CDR1 LGHDT and CDR2 YNNKEL (reference sequence). The V gene lost 5 bases and the J gene lost 6 bases, with 10 bases spanning the gap. The CDR3 is 13 residues long.

V is TRBV15 and J is TRBJ2-3; D is unclear. Trimming took off 0 bases at V and 6 bases at J, with 16 bases between the two ends. The CDR3 has 16 residues. From germline, CDR1 is LNHNV and CDR2 YYDKDF (reference sequence). DNA for the CDR3: TGTGCCACCAGCAGAGATCGGACGAGCTATTCCGATACGCAGTATTTT. Translation gives CATSRDRTSYSDTQYF. Drawing the rest from reference TRBV15 and TRBJ2-3, the complete variable domain is DAMVIQNPRYQVTQFGKPVTLSCSQTLNHNVMYWYQQKSSQAPKLLFHYYDKDFNNEADTPDNFQSRRPNTSFCFLDIRSPGLGDTAMYLCATSRDRTSYSDTQYFGPGTRLTVL.

This clone showed up just a few times. The CDR3 sequence: CASGGLAGAIGRTGELFF. CDR3 sequence (DNA): TGTGCCAGCGGTGGACTAGCGGGAGCTATCGGGAGAACCGGGGAGCTGTTTTTT. This rearrangement joins TRBV6-1 to TRBJ2-2, with TRBD2 matching over 13 bases. Unmatched junction bases numbered 14, after V lost 8 bases and J lost 5 bases. This CDR3 comprises 18 residues. The V gene's germline CDR1 is MNHNS and CDR2 SASEGT.

A few counts support this clone. The V gene is TRBV7-2, the J gene TRBJ1-3, with D uncertain. The CDR3 loop spans 13 amino acids. Trimming cost V 3 bases and J 6 bases, with 9 bases left between them. Germline V gives CDR1 SGHTA, CDR2 FQGNSA. In DNA form, the CDR3 reads TGTGCCAGCAGCTTTGGACCGGCAAACACCATATATTTT. Translation: CASSFGPANTIYF.

This clone showed up many times. This rearrangement joins TRBV12-3 or TRBV12-4 to TRBJ1-6; D call uncertain. The V end was cut by 8 bases, the J end by 6 bases, with 20 bases between. The CDR3 is made up of 16 amino acids. CDR3 amino acids: CASQPHRAGGNSPLHF. The CDR3 DNA is TGTGCCAGCCAACCCCACCGGGCAGGCGGTAATTCACCCCTCCACTTT.

This clone was detected many times. The chain is built from TRBV7-2 and TRBJ2-5, with D hard to call. The length of the CDR3 is 13 residues. V was trimmed by 1 base and J by 5 bases, leaving 8 bases between them. Germline V gene lookup returns CDR1 SGHTA and CDR2 FQGNSA. CDR3 sequence: CASSLDPRETQYF. The CDR3 bases are TGTGCCAGCAGCTTAGACCCCCGGGAGACCCAGTACTTC.

This clone was seen ten or more times. V usage is TRBV29-1 and J usage is TRBJ1-2, with a possible D match to TRBD1 (5 bases). CDR1 and CDR2 (germline): SQVTM, ANQGSEA. The CDR3 has 12 amino acids. With 1 base removed from V and 8 bases from J, the gap between germline ends came to 11 bases. This CDR3 is CSVEVGWGGYTF. CDR3 in DNA: TGCAGCGTTGAAGTAGGCTGGGGCGGCTACACCTTC.

This clone was counted a few times. The chain recombines TRBV27 with TRBJ1-2; D not certain. CDR1 and CDR2 from the germline V gene are MNHEY and SMNVEV (reference sequence). V lost 3 bases to trimming and J lost 4 bases, with 9 bases between them. This CDR3 contains 13 residues. The CDR3: CASSFTGVYGYTF. The CDR3 DNA follows: TGTGCCAGCAGTTTTACCGGGGTCTATGGCTACACCTTC.

This clone was seen ten or more times. V and J are TRBV20-1 and TRBJ1-1, with D perhaps TRBD1 (5 bases). V was shortened by 3 bases and J by 1 base, with 15 bases between the two germline ends. Germline V gene lookup returns CDR1 DFQATT and CDR2 SNEGSKA (reference sequence). The CDR3 has 15 amino acids. CDR3 DNA: TGCAGTGCTAGGCCGAAAGGGAGGGGGAACACTGAAGCTTTCTTT. This gives the protein CSARPKGRGNTEAFF.

This clone was observed many times. This chain connects TRBV6-5 to TRBJ1-5; 11 bases fit TRBD1. The CDR3 extends over 19 amino acids. Trimming took 5 bases from V and 0 from J; bases not matched to a gene: 12. Germline lookup yields CDR1 MNHEY and CDR2 SVGAGI. The CDR3 sequence is CASSPRTGGGVHSNQPQHF. The CDR3 DNA sequence: TGTGCCAGCAGTCCACGGACAGGGGGCGGAGTGCATAGCAATCAGCCCCAGCATTTT.

The V and J genes are TRBV28 and TRBJ2-3; D is uncertain. The CDR3 spans 13 residues. The germline V gene has CDR1 MDHEN and CDR2 SYDVKM. Between the trimmed V and J ends, which lost 4 bases and 0 bases, there was a span of 5 bases. The CDR3 DNA is TGTGCCAGCAGTTATGGCAGCACAGATACGCAGTATTTT. Amino acids: CASSYGSTDTQYF.

This clone was seen at least ten times. This rearrangement joins TRBV28 to TRBJ1-5; D gene ambiguous. With 7 bases removed from V and 5 bases from J, the gap between germline ends came to 21 bases. Germline V gene data show CDR1 as MDHEN and CDR2 as SYDVKM. The CDR3 has 16 residues. The CDR3 loop reads CASTAPAVSGDQPQHF. The CDR3 nucleotides read TGTGCCAGCACCGCACCGGCGGTCTCTGGGGATCAGCCCCAGCATTTT.

This clone was recorded many times. A read error may be the cause here, since a much bigger clone is one base away. The chain joins TRBV7-9 to TRBJ1-1, with a tentative D call TRBD1 (5 bases). Germline V gives CDR1 SEHNR, CDR2 FQNEAQ (reference sequence). The CDR3 is 11 residues long. V lost 7 bases and J 3 bases, leaving 6 bases between the germline ends. CDR3 amino acids: CASTGDTEAFF. The DNA for the CDR3 is TGTGCCAGCACGGGGGACACTGAAGCTTTCTTT.

Many counts were recorded for this clone. This sample also contains other DNA sequences that code for the same CDR3. The chain has TRBV2 and TRBJ1-5; D is possibly TRBD1 (5 bases). The CDR3 totals 13 residues. The V end was cut by 11 bases, the J end by 2 bases, with 13 bases between. Germline CDR1 reads SNHLY; CDR2 reads FYNNEI. CDR3 DNA: TGTGCCGGGGCTACAGATCGCAATCAGCCCCAGCATTTT. Protein product: CAGATDRNQPQHF.

This clone appeared a few times. The CDR3 is CASSFGLGAFF. CDR3 nucleotide sequence: TGTGCCAGCAGCTTCGGTTTAGGAGCTTTCTTT. J is TRBJ1-1 and V is TRBV7-9; no firm D call. The germline V and J ends were trimmed by 3 bases and 10 bases, with 9 bases remaining between them. The germline V gene encodes CDR1 SEHNR and CDR2 FQNEAQ (reference sequence). This CDR3 region has 11 residues.

This clone has at least ten counts. This chain links TRBV20-1 with TRBJ2-5; 7 nucleotides agree with TRBD1. In germline, CDR1 is DFQATT, CDR2 SNEGSKA (reference sequence). CDR3 size: 15 residues. V lost 3 bases to trimming and J lost 5 bases; unmatched junction nucleotides: 12. This CDR3 reads CSARDPTGSGETQYF. The CDR3 DNA follows: TGCAGTGCTAGGGATCCGACAGGGAGCGGTGAGACCCAGTACTTC.

This clone qualifies as medium-sized. The chain links TRBV12-3 or TRBV12-4 to TRBJ2-7; no clear D. This CDR3 has 12 residues. Between the trimmed V and J ends, which lost 1 base and 4 bases, there was a span of 5 bases. The CDR3 DNA reads TGTGCCAGCAGTTTAGTGAATTACGAGCAGTACTTC. As protein: CASSLVNYEQYF.